These T cell receptor beta chains were read from a single sample in a study of vaccination effects on CD4 cells after COVID-19. Which antigens these TCRs recognize remains unknown. Only in-frame clones appear in the TCRdb table, and some are missing; sequencing was by immunoSEQ multiplex PCR. The sample yields 55,000 to 75,000 clones, approximately 76% seen once. Sequenced here: CD4+ T cells from PBMCs cultured with HCoV-NL63 spike peptides, sampled before COVID-19 vaccination. The receptors were gathered from a human donor who received a COVID-19 vaccine. Each CDR3 is given with its conserved first and last residue. D genes are given only for firm matches. Clone sizes are given selectively: once, few, many, or a class where the clone is expanded.

>NA|TRBJ2-5|TRBD1|TRBV24-1
TGTGCCACCAGTGATTCCAGGGGGCAAGGGGAGACCCAGTACTTC
CATSDSRGQGETQYF
>NA|TRBJ1-2|NA|TRBV24-1
TGTGCCACCAGTGATCGACAGGTCTATGGCTACACCTTC
CATSDRQVYGYTF
>NA|TRBJ1-1|NA|TRBV6-5
TGTGCCAGCAGAGGGATCTTTAGCCCGAACACTGAAGCTTTCTTT
CASRGIFSPNTEAFF
>NA|TRBJ1-2|NA|TRBV7-2
TGTGCCAGCAATACCCAGGGACCCCTTTATGGCTACACCTTC
CASNTQGPLYGYTF
>NA|TRBJ1-2|NA|TRBV29-1
TGCAGCATTTGGGACGGTGGGGGCTACACCTTC
CSIWDGGGYTF
>NA|TRBJ1-3|NA|TRBV30
TGTGCCTGGAGTTTTGACAGAACTGGAAACACCATATATTTT
CAWSFDRTGNTIYF
>NA|TRBJ1-2|NA|TRBV29-1
TGCAGCGTTGAGGAGGGGAGCTATGGCTACACCTTC
CSVEEGSYGYTF
>NA|TRBJ2-2|TRBD2|TRBV4-1
TGCGCCAGCAGCCAGAATAGCGGGGGGGCCCTGAACACCGGGGAGCTGTTTTTT
CASSQNSGGALNTGELFF
>NA|TRBJ1-4|TRBD1|TRBV18
TGTGCCAGCTCACCGGGACAGGCTAATGAAAAACTGTTTTTT
CASSPGQANEKLFF
>NA|TRBJ2-2|NA|TRBV12-5
TGTGCTAGTGGTTTGTCCACTTTAACCGGGGAGCTGTTTTTT
CASGLSTLTGELFF
>NA|TRBJ1-1|TRBD1|TRBV5-6
TGTGCCAGCAGCTTGGCTACAGGGGTGAACACTGAAGCTTTCTTT
CASSLATGVNTEAFF
>NA|TRBJ2-1|NA|TRBV5-1
TGCGCCAGCTCCGACCAGAACTCCAATGAGCAGTTCTTC
CASSDQNSNEQFF
>NA|TRBJ1-1|NA|TRBV7-9
TGTGCCAGCAGCTTAGGGGACAAGAGCACTGAAGCTTTCTTT
CASSLGDKSTEAFF
>NA|TRBJ2-2|NA|TRBV6-5
TGTGCCAGCAGTACCGGGACGGTGAACACCGGGGAGCTGTTTTTT
CASSTGTVNTGELFF
>few|TRBJ1-6|TRBD1|TRBV27
TGTGCCAGCAGTTTAAGGGTGGGGACAGGAGGCTCACCCCTCCACTTT
CASSLRVGTGGSPLHF
>NA|TRBJ2-1|NA|TRBV11-3
TGTGCCAGCAGCTTTACAGCCTTAGGCAATGAGCAGTTCTTC
CASSFTALGNEQFF
>NA|TRBJ1-1|NA|TRBV7-2
TGTGCCAGCAGCTCCACACAGGGATCTGAAGCTTTCTTT
CASSSTQGSEAFF
>NA|TRBJ1-3|NA|TRBV21-1
TGTGCCAGCAGCCAACCGGGACAGAGATCTGGAAACACCATATATTTT
CASSQPGQRSGNTIYF
>NA|TRBJ2-5|NA|TRBV9
TGTGCCAGCAGCGTAGGATTAGCTGTTGAGACCCAGTACTTC
CASSVGLAVETQYF
>NA|TRBJ1-1|TRBD1|TRBV29-1
TGCAGCGTTGTGACACTCGGGACAGGGAACACTGAAGCTTTCTTT
CSVVTLGTGNTEAFF
>NA|TRBJ2-3|NA|TRBV3-1/TRBV3-2
TGTGCCAGCACCCATGGGGGATACACAGATACGCAGTATTTT
CASTHGGYTDTQYF
>few|TRBJ2-4|TRBD2|TRBV6-2/TRBV6-3
TGTGCCAGCAGTTACTGGAGGACTAGCGGGGGCAAAAACATTCAGTACTTC
CASSYWRTSGGKNIQYF
>NA|TRBJ2-3|NA|TRBV24-1
TGTGCCACCAGTGATCCCCGGGCCTCAGCAATCACAGATACGCAGTATTTT
CATSDPRASAITDTQYF
>NA|TRBJ2-1|NA|TRBV2
TGTGCCACCCAGTATCACAATGAGCAGTTCTTC
CATQYHNEQFF
>NA|TRBJ2-2|TRBD2|TRBV5-1
TGCGCCAGCAGCTCTGGGGGGGACACCGGGGAGCTGTTTTTT
CASSSGGDTGELFF
>NA|TRBJ2-5|TRBD2|TRBV7-3
TGTGCCAGCTCTATCAGCGGGGGGTACCAAGAGACCCAGTACTTC
CASSISGGYQETQYF
>once|TRBJ1-2|NA|TRBV9
TGTGCCAGCAGCGTAGGACAGAATTATGGCTACACCTTC
CASSVGQNYGYTF
>NA|TRBJ1-1|TRBD1|TRBV19
TGTGCCAGTAGATTTCACAGGGGATCAAACACTGAAGCTTTCTTT
CASRFHRGSNTEAFF
>NA|TRBJ1-1|TRBD1|TRBV24-1
TGTGCCACCAGTGGAGCCACCGGGACAGGGGGCCTCATGAACACTGAAGCTTTCTTT
CATSGATGTGGLMNTEAFF
>NA|TRBJ2-3|TRBD2|TRBV6-2/TRBV6-3
TGTGCCAGCAGTTACTCCCTAGCGGGGGGAACAGATACGCAGTATTTT
CASSYSLAGGTDTQYF